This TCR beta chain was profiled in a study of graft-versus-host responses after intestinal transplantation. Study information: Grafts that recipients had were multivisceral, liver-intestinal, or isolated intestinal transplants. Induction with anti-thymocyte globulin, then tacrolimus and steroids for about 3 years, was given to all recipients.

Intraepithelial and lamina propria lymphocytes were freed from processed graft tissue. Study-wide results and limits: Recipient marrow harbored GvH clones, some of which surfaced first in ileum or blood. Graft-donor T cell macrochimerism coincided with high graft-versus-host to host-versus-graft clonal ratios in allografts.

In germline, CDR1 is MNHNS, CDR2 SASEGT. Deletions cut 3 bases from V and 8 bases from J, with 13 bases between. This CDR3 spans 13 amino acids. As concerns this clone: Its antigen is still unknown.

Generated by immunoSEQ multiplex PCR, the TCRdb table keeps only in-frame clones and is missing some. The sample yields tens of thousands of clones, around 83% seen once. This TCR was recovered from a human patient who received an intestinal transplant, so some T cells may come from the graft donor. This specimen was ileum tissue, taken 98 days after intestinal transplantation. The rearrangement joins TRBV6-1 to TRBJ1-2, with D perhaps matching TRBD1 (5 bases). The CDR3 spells CASSEGRSNGYTF. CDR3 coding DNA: TGTGCCAGCAGTGAGGGACGCAGTAACGGCTACACCTTC.